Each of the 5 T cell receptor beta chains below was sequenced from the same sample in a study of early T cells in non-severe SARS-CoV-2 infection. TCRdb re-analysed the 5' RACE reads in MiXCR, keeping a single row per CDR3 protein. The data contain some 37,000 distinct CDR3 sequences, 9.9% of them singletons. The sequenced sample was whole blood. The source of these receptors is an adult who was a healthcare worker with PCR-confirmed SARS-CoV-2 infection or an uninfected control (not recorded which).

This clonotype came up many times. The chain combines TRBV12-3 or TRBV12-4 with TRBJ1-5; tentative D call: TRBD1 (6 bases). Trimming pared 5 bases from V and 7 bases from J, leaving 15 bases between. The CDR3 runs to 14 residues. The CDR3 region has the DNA TGTGCCAGCAGTCTTGAGGGGGGGGGACAGCCCCAGCATTTT. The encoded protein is CASSLEGGGQPQHF.

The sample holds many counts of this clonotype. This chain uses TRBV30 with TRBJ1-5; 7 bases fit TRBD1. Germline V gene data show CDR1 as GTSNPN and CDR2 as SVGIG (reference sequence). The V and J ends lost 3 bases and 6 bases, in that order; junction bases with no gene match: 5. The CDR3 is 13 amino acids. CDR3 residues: CAWSDRVFQPQHF. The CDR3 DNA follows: TGTGCCTGGAGCGACAGGGTCTTTCAGCCCCAGCATTTT. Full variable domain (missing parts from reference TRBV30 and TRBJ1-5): SQTIHQWPATLVQPVGSPLSLECTVEGTSNPNLYWYRQAAGRGLQLLFYSVGIGQISSEVPQNLSASRPQDRQFILSSKKLLLSDSGFYLCAWSDRVFQPQHFGDGTRLSIL.

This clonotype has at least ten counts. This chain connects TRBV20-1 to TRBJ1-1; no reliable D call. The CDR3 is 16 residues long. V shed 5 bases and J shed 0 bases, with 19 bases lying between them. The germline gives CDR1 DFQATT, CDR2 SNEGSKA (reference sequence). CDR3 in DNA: TGCAGTGCTTCCCGGCCAAATCCGAAAATGAACACTGAAGCTTTCTTT. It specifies CSASRPNPKMNTEAFF.

The CDR3 sequence is CASRAGVWTGELFF. The CDR3 DNA reads as TGTGCCAGCCGGGCAGGGGTTTGGACCGGGGAGCTGTTTTTT. The V call is TRBV11-2, the J call TRBJ2-2; D possibly corresponds to TRBD1 (6 bases). The V and J ends lost 8 bases and 5 bases respectively, with 15 bases between them. Germline-derived CDR1 and CDR2 are SGHAT and FQNNGV. The CDR3 contains 14 residues.

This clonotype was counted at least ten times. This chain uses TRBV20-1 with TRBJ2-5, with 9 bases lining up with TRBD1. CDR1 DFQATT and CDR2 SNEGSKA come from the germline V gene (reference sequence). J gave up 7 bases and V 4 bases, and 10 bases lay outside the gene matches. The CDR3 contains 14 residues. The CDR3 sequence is CSAKKGTGSGTQYF. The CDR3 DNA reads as TGCAGTGCTAAAAAAGGGACAGGGAGCGGGACCCAGTACTTC.